There are a few counts of the clone carrying this T cell receptor (beta chain). Its target is not known. This sample was taken from a study of response to subunit inactivated influenza vaccine. Findings and limits, study-wide: Authors suggested few new T cells are recruited by each seasonal influenza vaccination.

TCRdb reprocessed the RT-PCR reads with MiXCR, giving one entry per CDR3 protein. The sample has 250,000 to 350,000 distinct CDR3 sequences, 22% seen once. Germline assignment: CDR1 LGHNT and CDR2 FRNRAP. CDR3 length equals 12 residues. Trimming stripped 5 bases from V and 11 bases from J, with 15 bases between. The sequence was collected from a man in his fifties or sixties who received an inactivated influenza vaccine. This material consisted of PBMCs from blood, taken 21 months after vaccination. The chain is built from TRBV12-5 and TRBJ1-1; perhaps TRBD1 as D (5 bases). In nucleotides, the CDR3 is TGTGCTAGTGGTCCGACGGGGCGGGATGCTTTCTTT. It is translated as CASGPTGRDAFF. The full variable domain, its missing parts supplied by reference TRBV12-5 and TRBJ1-1, is DARVTQTPRHKVTEMGQEVTMRCQPILGHNTVFWYRQTMMQGLELLAYFRNRAPLDDSGMPKDRFSAEMPDATLATLKIQPSEPRDSAVYFCASGPTGRDAFFGQGTRLTVV.